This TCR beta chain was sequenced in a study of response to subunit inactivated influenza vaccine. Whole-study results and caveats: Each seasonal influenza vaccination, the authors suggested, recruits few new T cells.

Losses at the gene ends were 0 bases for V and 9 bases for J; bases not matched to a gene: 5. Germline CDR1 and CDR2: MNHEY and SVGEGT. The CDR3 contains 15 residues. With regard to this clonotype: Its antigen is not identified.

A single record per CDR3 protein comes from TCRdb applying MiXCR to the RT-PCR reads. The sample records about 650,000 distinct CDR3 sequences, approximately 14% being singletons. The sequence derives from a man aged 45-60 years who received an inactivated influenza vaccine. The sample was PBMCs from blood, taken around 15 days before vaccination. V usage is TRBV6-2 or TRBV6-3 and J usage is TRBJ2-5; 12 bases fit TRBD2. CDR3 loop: CASSYSTSGSGSQYF. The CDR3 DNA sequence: TGTGCCAGCAGTTACTCGACTAGCGGGAGTGGGTCCCAGTACTTC.